The present T cell receptor (beta chain) was sequenced within a study of shared clonotypes between healthy human individuals. Findings and limits, study-wide: Investigators expected sequencing depth to affect clonotype sharing among donors.

This clone came up once. The antigen is not known. Germline CDR1 is SQVTM and CDR2 is ANQGSEA. This CDR3 comprises 11 residues. V was clipped by 6 bases and J by 6 bases, with 12 bases between them. The assay was immunoSEQ multiplex PCR, and TCRdb's table has in-frame clones only and misses some. The sample lists over a million clones, 75% to 85% occurring once. The sample was memory CD4+ T cells from PBMCs. Subset defined: CD45RA-negative fraction. The origin of this receptor is a man between 18 and 35 years old in good health. Some clones in this sample may be carry-over from other donors' samples. This chain links TRBV29-1 with TRBJ2-7; TRBD2 is a possible D gene (5 bases). DNA of the CDR3: TGCAGCGTAGGTCGGCGGGCCGAGCAGTACTTC. Residues: CSVGRRAEQYF.